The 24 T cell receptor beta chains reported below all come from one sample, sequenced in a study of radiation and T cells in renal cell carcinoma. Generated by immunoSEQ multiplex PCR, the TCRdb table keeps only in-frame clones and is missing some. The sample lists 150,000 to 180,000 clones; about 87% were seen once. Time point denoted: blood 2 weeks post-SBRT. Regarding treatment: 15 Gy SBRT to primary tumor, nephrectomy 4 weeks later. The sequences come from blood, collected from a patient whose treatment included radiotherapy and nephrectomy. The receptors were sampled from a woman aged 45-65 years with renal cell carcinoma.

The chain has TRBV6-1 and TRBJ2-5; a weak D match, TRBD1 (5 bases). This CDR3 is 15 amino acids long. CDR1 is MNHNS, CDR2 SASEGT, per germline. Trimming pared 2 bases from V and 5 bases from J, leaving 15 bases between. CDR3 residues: CASSEQGRSRETQYF. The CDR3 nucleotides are TGTGCCAGCAGTGAACAGGGCAGGTCCAGGGAGACCCAGTACTTC.

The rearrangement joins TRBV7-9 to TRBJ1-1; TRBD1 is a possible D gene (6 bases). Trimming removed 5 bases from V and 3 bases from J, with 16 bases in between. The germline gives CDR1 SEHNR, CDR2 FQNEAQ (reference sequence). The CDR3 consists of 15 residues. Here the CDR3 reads CASSQSTGYHTEAFF. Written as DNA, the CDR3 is TGTGCCAGCAGCCAATCGACAGGTTATCACACTGAAGCTTTCTTT. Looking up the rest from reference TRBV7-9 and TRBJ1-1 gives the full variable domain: DTGVSQNPRHKITKRGQNVTFRCDPISEHNRLYWYRQTLGQGPEFLTYFQNEAQLEKSRLLSDRFSAERPKGSFSTLEIQRTEQGDSAMYLCASSQSTGYHTEAFFGQGTRLTVV.

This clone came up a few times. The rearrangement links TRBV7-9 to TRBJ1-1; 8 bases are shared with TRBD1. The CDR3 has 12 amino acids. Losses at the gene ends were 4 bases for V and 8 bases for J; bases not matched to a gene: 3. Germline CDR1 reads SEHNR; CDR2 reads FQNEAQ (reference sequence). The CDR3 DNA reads TGTGCCAGCAGCTCAGGGACAGGCGAAGCTTTCTTT. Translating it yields CASSSGTGEAFF.

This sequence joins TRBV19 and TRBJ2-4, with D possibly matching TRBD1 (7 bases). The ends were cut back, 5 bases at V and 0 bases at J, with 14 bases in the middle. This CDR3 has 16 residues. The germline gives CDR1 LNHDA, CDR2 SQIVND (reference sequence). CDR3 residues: CASSRGTVQAKNIQYF. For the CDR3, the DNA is TGTGCCAGTAGTCGGGGGACAGTCCAAGCCAAAAACATTCAGTACTTC. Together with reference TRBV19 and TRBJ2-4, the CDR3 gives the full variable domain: DGGITQSPKYLFRKEGQNVTLSCEQNLNHDAMYWYRQDPGQGLRLIYYSQIVNDFQKGDIAEGYSVSREKKESFPLTVTSAQKNPTAFYLCASSRGTVQAKNIQYFGAGTRLSVL.

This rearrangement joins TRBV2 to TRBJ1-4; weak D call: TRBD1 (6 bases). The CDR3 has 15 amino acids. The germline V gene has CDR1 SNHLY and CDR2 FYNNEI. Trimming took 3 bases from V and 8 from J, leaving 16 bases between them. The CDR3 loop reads CASSDSEQGWEKLFF. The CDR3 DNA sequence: TGTGCCAGCAGTGACTCGGAGCAGGGGTGGGAAAAACTGTTTTTT. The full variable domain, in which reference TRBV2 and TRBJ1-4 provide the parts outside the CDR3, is EPEVTQTPSHQVTQMGQEVILRCVPISNHLYFYWYRQILGQKVEFLVSFYNNEISEKSEIFDDQFSVERPDGSNFTLKIRSTKLEDSAMYFCASSDSEQGWEKLFFGSGTQLSVL.

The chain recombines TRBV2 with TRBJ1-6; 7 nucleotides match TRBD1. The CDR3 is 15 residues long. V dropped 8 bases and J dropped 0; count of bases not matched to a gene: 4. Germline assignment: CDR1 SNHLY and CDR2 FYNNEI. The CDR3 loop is CASGQEASYNSPLHF. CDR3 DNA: TGTGCCAGCGGACAGGAAGCCTCCTATAATTCACCCCTCCACTTT.

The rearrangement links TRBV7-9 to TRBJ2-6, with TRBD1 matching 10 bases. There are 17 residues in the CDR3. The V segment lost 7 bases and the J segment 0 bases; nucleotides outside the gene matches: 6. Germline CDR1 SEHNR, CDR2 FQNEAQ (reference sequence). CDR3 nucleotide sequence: TGTGCCAGCAATCCGACAGGGGGCCCCTCTGGGGCCAACGTCCTGACTTTC. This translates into CASNPTGGPSGANVLTF. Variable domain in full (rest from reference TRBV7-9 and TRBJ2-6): DTGVSQNPRHKITKRGQNVTFRCDPISEHNRLYWYRQTLGQGPEFLTYFQNEAQLEKSRLLSDRFSAERPKGSFSTLEIQRTEQGDSAMYLCASNPTGGPSGANVLTFGAGSRLTVL.

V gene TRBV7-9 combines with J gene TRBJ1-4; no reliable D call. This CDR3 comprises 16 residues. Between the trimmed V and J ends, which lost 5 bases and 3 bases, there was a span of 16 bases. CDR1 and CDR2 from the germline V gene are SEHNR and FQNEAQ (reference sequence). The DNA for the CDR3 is TGTGCCAGCAGCCTCCGGGCCACCGAGGCTAATGAAAAACTGTTTTTT. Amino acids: CASSLRATEANEKLFF.

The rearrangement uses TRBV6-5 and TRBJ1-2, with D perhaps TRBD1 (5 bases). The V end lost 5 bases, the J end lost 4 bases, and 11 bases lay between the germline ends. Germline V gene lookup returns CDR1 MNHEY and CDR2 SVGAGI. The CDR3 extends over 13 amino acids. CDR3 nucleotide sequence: TGTGCCAGCAGTGGGGCGTTTGGCTATGGCTACACCTTC. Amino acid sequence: CASSGAFGYGYTF.

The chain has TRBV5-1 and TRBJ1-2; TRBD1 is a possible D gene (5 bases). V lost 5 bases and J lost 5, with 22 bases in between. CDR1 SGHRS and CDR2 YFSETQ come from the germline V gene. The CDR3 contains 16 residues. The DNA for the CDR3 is TGCGCCAGCAGGGCGGCTTTGGGGACGAAAATTTATGGCTACACCTTC. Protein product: CASRAALGTKIYGYTF.

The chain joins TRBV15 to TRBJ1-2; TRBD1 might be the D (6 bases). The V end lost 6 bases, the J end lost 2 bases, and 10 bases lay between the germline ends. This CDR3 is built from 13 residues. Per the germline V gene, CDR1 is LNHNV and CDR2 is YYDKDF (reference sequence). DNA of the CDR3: TGTGCCACCAGACCTCAGGGGAACTATGGCTACACCTTC. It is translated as CATRPQGNYGYTF.

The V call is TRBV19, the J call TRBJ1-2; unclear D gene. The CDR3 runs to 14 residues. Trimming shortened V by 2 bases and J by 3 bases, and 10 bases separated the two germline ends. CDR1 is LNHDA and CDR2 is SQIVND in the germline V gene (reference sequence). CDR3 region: CASSISGTDYGYTF. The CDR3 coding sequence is TGTGCCAGTAGTATATCGGGCACCGACTATGGCTACACCTTC.

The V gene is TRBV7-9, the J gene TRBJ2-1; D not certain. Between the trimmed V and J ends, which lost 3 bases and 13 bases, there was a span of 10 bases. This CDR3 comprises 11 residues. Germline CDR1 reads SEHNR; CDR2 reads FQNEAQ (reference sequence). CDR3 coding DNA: TGTGCCAGCAGCTTGATCGGAGAACAGTTCTTC. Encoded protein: CASSLIGEQFF.

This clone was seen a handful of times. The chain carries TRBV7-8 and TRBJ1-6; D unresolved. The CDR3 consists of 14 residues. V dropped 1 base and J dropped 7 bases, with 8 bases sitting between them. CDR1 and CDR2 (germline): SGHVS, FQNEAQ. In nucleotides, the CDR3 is TGTGCCAGCAGCTTAGGGCAGGAGAATTCACCCCTCCACTTT. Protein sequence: CASSLGQENSPLHF.

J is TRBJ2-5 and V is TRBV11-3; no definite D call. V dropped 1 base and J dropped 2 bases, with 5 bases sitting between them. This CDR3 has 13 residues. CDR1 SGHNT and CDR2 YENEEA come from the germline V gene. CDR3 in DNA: TGTGCCAGCAGCTTAGGCAGACAAGAGACCCAGTACTTC. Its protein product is CASSLGRQETQYF.

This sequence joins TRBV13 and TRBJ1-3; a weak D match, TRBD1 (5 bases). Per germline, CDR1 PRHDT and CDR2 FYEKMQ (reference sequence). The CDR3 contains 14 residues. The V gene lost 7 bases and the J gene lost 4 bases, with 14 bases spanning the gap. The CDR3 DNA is TGTGCCAGCAACATAGGGACTCCCGGAAACACCATATATTTT. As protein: CASNIGTPGNTIYF.

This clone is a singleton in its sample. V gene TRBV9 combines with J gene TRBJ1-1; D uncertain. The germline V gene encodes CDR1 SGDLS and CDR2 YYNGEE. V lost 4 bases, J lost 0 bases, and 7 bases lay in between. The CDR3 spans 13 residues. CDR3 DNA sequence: TGTGCCAGCAGCACAATTATGAACACTGAAGCTTTCTTT. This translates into CASSTIMNTEAFF.

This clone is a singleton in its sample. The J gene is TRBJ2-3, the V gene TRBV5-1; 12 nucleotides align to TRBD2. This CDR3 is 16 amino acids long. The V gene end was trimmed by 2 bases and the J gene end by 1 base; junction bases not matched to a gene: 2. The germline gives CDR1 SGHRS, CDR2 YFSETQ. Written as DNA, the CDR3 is TGCGCCAGCAGCTTCCGACTAGCGGGGGGCACAGATACGCAGTATTTT. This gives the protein CASSFRLAGGTDTQYF.

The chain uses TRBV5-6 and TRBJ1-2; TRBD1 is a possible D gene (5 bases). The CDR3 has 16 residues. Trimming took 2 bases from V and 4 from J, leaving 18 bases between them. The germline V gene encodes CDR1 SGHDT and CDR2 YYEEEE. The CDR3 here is CASSLITGEEIYGYTF. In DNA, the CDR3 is TGTGCCAGCAGCTTAATAACAGGTGAAGAAATCTATGGCTACACCTTC.

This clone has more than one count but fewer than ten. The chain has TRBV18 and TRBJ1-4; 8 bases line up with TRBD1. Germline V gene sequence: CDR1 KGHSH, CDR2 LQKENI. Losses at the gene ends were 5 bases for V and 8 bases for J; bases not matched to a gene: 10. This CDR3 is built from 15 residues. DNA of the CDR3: TGTGCCAGCTCAACCGGACAGGGCCCCGGCGAAAAACTGTTTTTT. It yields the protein CASSTGQGPGEKLFF.

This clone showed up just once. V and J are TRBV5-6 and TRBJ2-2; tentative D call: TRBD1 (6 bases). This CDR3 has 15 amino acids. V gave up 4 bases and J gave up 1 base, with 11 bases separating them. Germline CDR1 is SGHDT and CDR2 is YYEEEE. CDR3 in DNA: TGTGCCAGCAGCCCACTGACAGGGAACACCGGGGAGCTGTTTTTT. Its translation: CASSPLTGNTGELFF.

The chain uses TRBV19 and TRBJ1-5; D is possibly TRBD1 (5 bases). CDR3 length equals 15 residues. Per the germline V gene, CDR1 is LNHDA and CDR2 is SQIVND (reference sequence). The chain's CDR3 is CAGTCRTLSNQPQHF. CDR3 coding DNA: TGTGCTGGGACCTGCAGGACTTTAAGCAATCAGCCCCAGCATTTT.

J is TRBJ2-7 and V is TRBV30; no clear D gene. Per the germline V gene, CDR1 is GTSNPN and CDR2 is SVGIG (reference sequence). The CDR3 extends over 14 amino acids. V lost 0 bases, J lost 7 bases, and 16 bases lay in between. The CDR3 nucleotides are TGTGCCTGGAGTGTAAGGCAGGTGCCTAGGGAGCAGTACTTC. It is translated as CAWSVRQVPREQYF.

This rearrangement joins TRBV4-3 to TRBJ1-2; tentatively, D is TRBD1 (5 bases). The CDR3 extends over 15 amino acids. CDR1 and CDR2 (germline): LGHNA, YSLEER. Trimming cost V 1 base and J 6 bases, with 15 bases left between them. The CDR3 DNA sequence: TGCGCCAGCAGCCAAGGTTCGGCCAGGGCCAATGGCTACACCTTC. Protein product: CASSQGSARANGYTF.